Given below is one T cell receptor (beta chain) in context. The antigen remains undetermined. The data were obtained in a study of T cell responses to AZD1222 COVID-19 vaccine. Study-wide findings and caveats: Clonal diversity was possibly underestimated; the donors were predominantly white British and more often female. Epitopes outside B.1.351 and B.1.1.7 mutated regions reportedly drew nearly half of spike TCRs.

The CDR3 length is 13 residues. Germline-derived CDR1 and CDR2 are MDHEN and SYDVKM. V lost 3 bases and J 7 bases, leaving 12 bases between the germline ends. This table comes from immunoSEQ multiplex PCR, and its TCRdb copy is limited to in-frame clones, with some not included. The data show about 150,000 clones, roughly 90% seen once. This chain links TRBV28 with TRBJ1-1; D gene uncertain. The sample in question was peripheral blood, obtained on day 0 of MenACWY control vaccination. The receptor was derived from an adult in good health. The CDR3 sequence is CASSLGFVNEAFF. The CDR3 DNA reads as TGTGCCAGCAGTTTGGGTTTCGTCAATGAAGCTTTCTTT.